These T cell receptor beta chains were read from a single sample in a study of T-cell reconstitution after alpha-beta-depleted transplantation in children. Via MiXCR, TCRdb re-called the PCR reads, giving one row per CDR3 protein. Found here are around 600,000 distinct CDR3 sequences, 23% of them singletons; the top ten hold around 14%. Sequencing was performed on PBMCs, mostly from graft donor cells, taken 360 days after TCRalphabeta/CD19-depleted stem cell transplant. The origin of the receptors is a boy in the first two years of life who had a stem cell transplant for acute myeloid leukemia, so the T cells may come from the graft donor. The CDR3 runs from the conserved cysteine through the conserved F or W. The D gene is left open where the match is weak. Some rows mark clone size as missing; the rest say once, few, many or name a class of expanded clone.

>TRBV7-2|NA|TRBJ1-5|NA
TGTGCCAGCAGCTTATGGGGGGGCAATCAGCCCCAGCATTTT
CASSLWGGNQPQHF
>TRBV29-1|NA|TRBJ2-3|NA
TGCAGCGTTGATAGGGACCTCACAGATACGCAGTATTTT
CSVDRDLTDTQYF
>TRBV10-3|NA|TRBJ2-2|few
TGTGCCATCGGGATCTCCGGGGAGCTGTTTTTT
CAIGISGELFF
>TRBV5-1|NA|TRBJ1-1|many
TGCGCCAGCAGCTTAGGGGGGGAAATGAACACTGAAGCTTTCTTT
CASSLGGEMNTEAFF
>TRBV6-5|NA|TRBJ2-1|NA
TGTGCCAGCAGTTACGGGCGAGGATTGGTCGAGCAGTTCTTC
CASSYGRGLVEQFF
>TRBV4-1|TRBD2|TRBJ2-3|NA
TGCGCCAGCAGCCAACCTAGCGGGGGGCTTTCTAGCACAGATACGCAGTATTTT
CASSQPSGGLSSTDTQYF
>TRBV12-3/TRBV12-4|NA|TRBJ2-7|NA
TGTGCCAGCAGTCGCCGCGATCTTACAGCTTACTACGAGCAGTACTTC
CASSRRDLTAYYEQYF
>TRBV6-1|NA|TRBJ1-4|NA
TGTGCCAGCAGGGTTCTGGGTAATGAAAAACTGTTTTTT
CASRVLGNEKLFF
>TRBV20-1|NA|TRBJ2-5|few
TGCAGTGCTAGAATGTCCCAGGGTCGGGGGGAGACCCAGTACTTC
CSARMSQGRGETQYF
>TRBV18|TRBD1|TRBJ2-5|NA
TGTGCCAGCTCACCACCCGGGACAGGGTGGCAAGAGACCCAGTACTTC
CASSPPGTGWQETQYF
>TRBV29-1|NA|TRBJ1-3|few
TGCAGCGTTGTAGGGATTTCTGGAAACACCATATATTTT
CSVVGISGNTIYF
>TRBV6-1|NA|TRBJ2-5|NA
TGTGCCAGCAGACCATGGGATTCCAGCGGGCAAGAGACCCAGTACTTC
CASRPWDSSGQETQYF
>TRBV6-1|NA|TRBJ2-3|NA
TGTGCCAGCACCCCGGTCGCTAGCACAGATACGCAGTATTTT
CASTPVASTDTQYF
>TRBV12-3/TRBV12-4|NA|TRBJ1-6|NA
TGTGCCAGCAGTTTGGGGGCGCAGCAGCGTTCACCCCTCCACTTT
CASSLGAQQRSPLHF
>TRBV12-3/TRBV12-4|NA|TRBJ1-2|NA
TGTGCCAGCGAATCCAAGGGGATCCATGGCTACACCTTC
CASESKGIHGYTF
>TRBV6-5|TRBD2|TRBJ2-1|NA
TGTGCCAGCAGTTATCGGACTAGCGGGGGGGACACGAATGAGCAGTTCTTC
CASSYRTSGGDTNEQFF
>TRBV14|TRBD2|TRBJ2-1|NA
TGTGCCAGCAGCCCCTGGACTAGCGGGGGACCACTCAATGAGCAGTTCTTC
CASSPWTSGGPLNEQFF
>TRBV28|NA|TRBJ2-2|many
TGTGCCAGCAGTGATTTTGAGTGGCCCACCGGGGAGCTGTTTTTT
CASSDFEWPTGELFF
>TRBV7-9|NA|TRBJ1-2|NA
TGTGCCAGCAGCCCCTCGGGCAGGGAGAACGGCTACACCTTC
CASSPSGRENGYTF
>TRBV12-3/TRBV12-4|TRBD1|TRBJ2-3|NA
TGTGCCAGCAGAGAACAGGGGCGCACAGATACGCAGTATTTT
CASREQGRTDTQYF
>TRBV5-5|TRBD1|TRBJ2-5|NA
TGTGCCAGCAGCTTAAGGACAGGGACGATATGGGAGACCCAGTACTTC
CASSLRTGTIWETQYF
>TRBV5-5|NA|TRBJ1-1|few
TGTGCCAGCAGCTCCCGGGTCTTGAACACTGAAGCTTTCTTT
CASSSRVLNTEAFF
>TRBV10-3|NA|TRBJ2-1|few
TGTGCCATCAGTGAGTCCATTTTCCTAGGGCTGAACAATGAGCAGTTCTTC
CAISESIFLGLNNEQFF
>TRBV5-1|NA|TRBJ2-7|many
TGCGCCAGCAGCCATGGACCGGACAGCTCCTACGAGCAGTACTTC
CASSHGPDSSYEQYF
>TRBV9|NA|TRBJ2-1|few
TGTGCCAGCAGCGCGCTAGCCGGTAGCTACAATGAGCAGTTCTTC
CASSALAGSYNEQFF
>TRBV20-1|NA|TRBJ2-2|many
TGCAGTGCTCGGACTCTTGCCGGGGAGCTGTTTTTT
CSARTLAGELFF
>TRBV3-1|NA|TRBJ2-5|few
TGTGCCAGCAGCCAAGGAATAAGGGGCCCATGGACCCAGTACTTC
CASSQGIRGPWTQYF
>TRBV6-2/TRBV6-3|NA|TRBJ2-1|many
TGTGCCAGCGCGACTAGGGGGTTCAATGAGCAGTTCTTC
CASATRGFNEQFF
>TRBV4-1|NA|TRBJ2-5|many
TGCGCCAGCAGCCCGACCAGAGGCGGTGGCGAGACCCAGTACTTC
CASSPTRGGGETQYF
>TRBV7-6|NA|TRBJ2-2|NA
TGTGCCAGCAGCTTAGCTAGGGGGAACACCGGGGAGCTGTTTTTT
CASSLARGNTGELFF
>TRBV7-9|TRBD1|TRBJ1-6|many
TGTGCCAGCAGCTCTATTCTGGGACAGGGAGATTCACCCCTCCACTTT
CASSSILGQGDSPLHF
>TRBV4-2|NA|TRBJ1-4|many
TGTGCCAGCAGCCAATCGCCGGGGGAAGCAACTAATGAAAAACTGTTTTTT
CASSQSPGEATNEKLFF
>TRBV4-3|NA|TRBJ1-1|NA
TGCGCCAGCAGCCAAGTCTCCAGTGGGACTGAAGCTTTCTTT
CASSQVSSGTEAFF
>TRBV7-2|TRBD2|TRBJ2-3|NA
TGTGCCAGCAGCTTGAGCGGGGGGGCCATAGATACGCAGTATTTT
CASSLSGGAIDTQYF
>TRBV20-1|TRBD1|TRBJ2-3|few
TGCAGTGCTACCGGGACAGCAGATACGCAGTATTTT
CSATGTADTQYF
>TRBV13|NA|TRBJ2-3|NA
TGTGCCAGCAGCTTAGGCCCGGGACTCAATCGGTACACAGATACGCAGTATTTT
CASSLGPGLNRYTDTQYF
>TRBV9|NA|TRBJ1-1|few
TGTGCCAGCAGCGTCGCCGGGACCAGAATAGGCACTGAAGCTTTCTTT
CASSVAGTRIGTEAFF